This TCR beta chain was obtained from a study of long-term antiretroviral therapy in people with HIV (dated by TCRdb to 2021 to 2024). At the level of the whole study: The earliest samples were collected about a decade before the 2015 WHO recommendation for immediate ART, when ART was typically delayed until CD4 counts fell. A retrospective serial study tested whether changes in peripheral blood TRB repertoire composition and diversity were associated with ART initiation and durable HIV suppression. A total of roughly 180 cryopreserved PBMC samples were contributed to the cohort by 30 adults with confirmed HIV infection, with samples collected serially over a mean of around 6 years (range 1-12). About 35% of the 30 participants with HIV were female. No cross-contamination during QIAcube processing was shown when test extractions of a monoclonal T-cell line were performed alongside fewer than 40 polyclonal samples.

For CDR1 and CDR2, the germline V gene lists SNHLY and FYNNEI. Reading from cysteine to phenylalanine, the CDR3 counts 11 amino acids. Only the CDR3 DNA stays, 33 bases, in frame from base 1. At the junction V is shortened by 7 bases and J by 3 bases, with 7 bases in between. The immunoSEQ hsTCRB v3.0 assay was used at survey level resolution to sequence the TRB variable region. The targeted TRB sequencing depth was about 40,000-50,000 T-cell genomes per sample. TRB libraries were pooled and sequenced on an Illumina MiSeq using a v3 150-cycle kit. In the authors' own workflow: Analysis of repertoires was carried out in R inside a reproducible Nextflow workflow spanning QC, data transformation and analysis. Custom analyses were implemented in LymphoSeq2, an R package for AIRR-Seq data exploration. A few samples that produced fewer than 5000 total TRB sequences were removed, so approximately 170 HIV repertoires were analyzed. Among the 170 to 200 retained HIV repertoires, under 65 were collected before ART initiation and 120 to 140 after ART initiation. Each repertoire was downsampled to 5000 TRB nucleotide sequences, and summary statistics were averaged across 100 downsampling iterations. The analysis kept only TRB sequences whose CDR3 regions were at least seven amino acids long. A Shannon entropy-derived clonality score and the Gini coefficient were used to measure diversity. In the repertoire networks, any two of the top 5000 CDR3 amino acid sequences were connected whenever the two sequences differed by an edit distance of one. For TRB CDR3 amino acid sequences, GLIPH2 was used to predict antigen specificity groups and MHC restriction. To flag known associations with CMV, EBV, HIV or tissue antigens, CDR3 amino acid sequences were compared against VDJdb and McPAS-TCR. Pre-ART, post-ART and control groups were compared with Wilcoxon signed-rank tests and Holm-Bonferroni correction. This is the immuneACCESS table as TCRdb keeps it, with only in-frame sequences that have V and J called. A part of the clones is gone; compared with another copy, unresolved V genes explain less than half, and the rest is unexplained. From that table come the V and J calls and clone size; the DNA was used to work out D and trimming. In all, the sample holds 25,000 to 30,000 clones, and about 82% of those were seen once. The top ten constitute 9.5% to 12% of the sample.

Inclusion was restricted to participants for whom at least one PBMC sample before ART initiation and at least two post-ART samples were available. All participants with HIV were treated in the United States of America. Before DNA extraction, cryopreserved samples of roughly 0.95-10 million PBMC were thawed and washed. At the time of the earliest PBMC sample for each participant with HIV, ages ranged from about 23 to 60 years. Per participant, PBMC samples came from 1-4 timepoints prior to ART initiation and 2-8 timepoints following ART initiation, for a median of 7 samples. For every participant, serial HIV viral load, CD4+ T-cell count, ART history and demographic data were obtained. Using a Qiagen kit on a QIAcube, genomic DNA was extracted from unsorted PBMC, with samples processed in batches of 12. The investigation overall reported the following: Since PBMC availability was limited, sequencing covered only the TCR beta chain, with no alpha chain pairing. The samples span the years 2004 to 2017, and the ART regimens used at that time may not be as effective as current regimens. Because cell numbers in pre-ART samples were limited, unsorted PBMC were profiled instead of sorted CD4+ and CD8+ T cells. Inferences about post-ART repertoire changes were limited because no data were available on ART adherence, viral resistance or therapy changes. HIV repertoires had narrower CDR3 length ranges than controls, and the network structure suggested an antigen-experienced repertoire that shifted only slightly toward naive after ART. Expanded TRB clones identified before ART initiation dominated the repertoire at all time points, although this dominance fluctuated and declined in many PLHIV after ART. Starting ART was linked to a significant rise in TRB diversity, yet even with long-term ART the diversity remained significantly lower than in transplant donor controls.

Note on this clone: What antigen it recognizes has not been identified. No much larger clone exists at a distance of one base, and base qualities are not known.

The input for sequencing was unsorted PBMCs, taken 0.8 years before starting antiretroviral therapy. This TCR derives from a young man with HIV. The V and J segments used are TRBV2 and TRBJ2-7, with no D gene named confidently. CDR3 protein: CASTLSYEQYF. The DNA reads as follows: TGTGCCAGCACCCTTAGCTACGAGCAGTACTTC.